This T cell receptor (beta chain) was observed in a study of blood T cells in healthy people across ages. Trimming stripped 2 bases from V and 6 bases from J, with 8 bases between. This CDR3 has 12 residues. Combining a sample-barcoded 5' primer with a J-beta primer mix, a second PCR ran for about 6 to 12 cycles. TCRdb reprocessed the 5' RACE reads via MiXCR and lists one record per CDR3 protein. The table has some 690,000 distinct CDR3 sequences, approximately 22% seen once. This sequence joins TRBV12-3 or TRBV12-4 and TRBJ2-7, with D hard to call. Material: blood. The TCR was taken from a man in his 70s in good health. The CDR3, as DNA: TGTGCCAGCAGTTTAAGGCACTTCGAGCAGTACTTC. Its translation is CASSLRHFEQYF.